One and the same sample provided the 16 T cell receptor beta chains below, sequenced in a study of graft-versus-host responses after intestinal transplantation. Libraries were prepared by immunoSEQ multiplex PCR; TCRdb keeps only in-frame clonotypes and omits some of them. The table shows more than 20,000 clones, with roughly 92% occurring only once. The starting material was PBMCs, obtained about 260 days after intestinal transplant. The receptors derive from a human patient who received an intestinal transplant, so some T cells may come from the graft donor.

The chain links TRBV18 to TRBJ2-7, with D possibly being TRBD1 or TRBD2 (7 bases each). The germline V gene has CDR1 KGHSH and CDR2 LQKENI. The ends were cut back, 3 bases at V and 6 bases at J, with 12 bases in the middle. This CDR3 has 13 amino acids. CDR3 sequence: CASSPQGGREQYF. Here the CDR3 DNA reads TGTGCCAGCTCACCCCAGGGGGGGCGCGAGCAGTACTTC.

The gene calls are TRBV20-1 and TRBJ2-7; D gene uncertain. Germline CDR1 and CDR2: DFQATT and SNEGSKA (reference sequence). The CDR3 is made up of 10 amino acids. Trimming pared 5 bases from V and 2 bases from J, leaving 4 bases between. The chain's CDR3 is CSASPYEQYF. CDR3 nucleotides: TGCAGTGCTTCCCCCTACGAGCAGTACTTC.

This rearrangement joins TRBV19 to TRBJ2-3; TRBD2 aligns across 10 bases. This CDR3 comprises 17 residues. Germline-derived CDR1 and CDR2 are LNHDA and SQIVND (reference sequence). Unmatched junction bases numbered 12, after V lost 5 bases and J lost 4 bases. The chain's CDR3 is CASSPPSLAGDADTQYF. In nucleotides, the CDR3 is TGTGCCAGTAGTCCGCCCTCCCTAGCGGGAGACGCAGATACGCAGTATTTT.

V and J are TRBV12-5 and TRBJ2-2; D unclear. V lost 0 bases and J 1 base, leaving 6 bases between the germline ends. This CDR3 is built from 15 residues. Germline V CDR1 and CDR2: LGHNT, FRNRAP. CDR3 loop: CASGLVGGNTGELFF. For the CDR3, the DNA is TGTGCTAGTGGTTTGGTTGGCGGGAACACCGGGGAGCTGTTTTTT.

The V and J genes are TRBV25-1 and TRBJ2-3; TRBD1 matches at 8 bases. Germline CDR1 MGHDK, CDR2 SYGVNS. Losses at the gene ends were 2 bases for V and 7 bases for J; bases not matched to a gene: 8. The CDR3 is 15 residues long. The CDR3 nucleotides are TGTGCCAGCAGTGAAGGGACAGGTTTTGCCAATACGCAGTATTTT. This gives the protein CASSEGTGFANTQYF.

This sequence joins TRBV18 and TRBJ1-1, with D perhaps TRBD1 (6 bases). Trimming cost V 5 bases and J 5 bases, with 18 bases left between them. The CDR3 runs 15 residues. Germline V CDR1 and CDR2: KGHSH, LQKENI. The CDR3 spells CASSATGGKGTEAFF. The CDR3, as DNA: TGTGCCAGCTCAGCAACGGGGGGCAAGGGGACTGAAGCTTTCTTT.

This chain joins TRBV10-3 and TRBJ2-1; 16 nucleotides agree with TRBD2. V was pared by 0 bases and J by 0 bases, with 14 bases of the junction left unmatched. Germline CDR1 ENHRY, CDR2 SYGVKD. The CDR3 consists of 23 residues. The CDR3 region has the DNA TGTGCCATCAGTGAGTCGAAGACCTCGGGACTAGCGGGAGGGGGAAGCTCCTACAATGAGCAGTTCTTC. Protein: CAISESKTSGLAGGGSSYNEQFF.

This clone was recorded only once. The J gene is TRBJ2-1, the V gene TRBV7-9, with 13 bases aligning to TRBD2. CDR3 length equals 19 residues. V shed 0 bases and J 5 bases; nucleotides not matched to a gene: 10. Germline CDR1 and CDR2: SEHNR and FQNEAQ (reference sequence). The CDR3 sequence: CASSLADRGLAGPNNEQFF. The CDR3 DNA sequence: TGTGCCAGCAGCTTAGCAGACCGGGGACTAGCGGGACCAAACAATGAGCAGTTCTTC.

This clone was found once. This chain links TRBV5-5 with TRBJ2-3; 10 nucleotides line up with TRBD2. The J segment lost 4 bases and the V segment lost 4 bases, leaving 12 bases of the junction unmatched. The V gene's germline CDR1 is SGHKS and CDR2 YYEKEE (reference sequence). This CDR3 region has 17 residues. DNA of the CDR3: TGTGCCAGCAGCGCCCTAGCGGGAGTTGATCTCTCAGATACGCAGTATTTT. Residues: CASSALAGVDLSDTQYF.

The chain joins TRBV7-9 to TRBJ2-3, with a tentative D call TRBD2 (6 bases). The CDR3 has 15 residues. The V end lost 6 bases, the J end lost 2 bases, and 15 bases lay between the germline ends. Germline CDR1 is SEHNR and CDR2 is FQNEAQ (reference sequence). The CDR3 bases are TGTGCCAGCAGTCGACCTAGCGAATTCACAGATACGCAGTATTTT. Amino acids: CASSRPSEFTDTQYF.

The rearrangement joins TRBV5-6 to TRBJ2-2; D unresolved. This CDR3 contains 16 residues. Trimming removed 0 bases at V and 6 bases at J, with 15 bases between. The V gene's germline CDR1 is SGHDT and CDR2 YYEEEE. CDR3 region: CASSLDLVFGAGELFF. The CDR3 DNA follows: TGTGCCAGCAGCTTGGATCTAGTCTTTGGCGCCGGGGAGCTGTTTTTT.

The J gene is TRBJ1-2, the V gene TRBV10-3, with TRBD1 matching 8 bases. CDR3 length: 15 amino acids. The V segment lost 3 bases and the J segment 5 bases; nucleotides outside the gene matches: 8. Germline-derived CDR1 and CDR2 are ENHRY and SYGVKD. CDR3 DNA: TGTGCCATCAGTGAAGGGGACAGGTTTTTTTATGGCTACACCTTC. Translated, it gives CAISEGDRFFYGYTF.

This rearrangement joins TRBV9 to TRBJ2-2; unclear D gene. The CDR3 has 13 residues. Trimming took 0 bases from V and 9 from J, leaving 9 bases between them. Germline V CDR1 and CDR2: SGDLS, YYNGEE. CDR3: CASSVGTPRELFF. Here the CDR3 DNA reads TGTGCCAGCAGCGTAGGTACGCCAAGGGAGCTGTTTTTT.

This chain uses TRBV29-1 with TRBJ2-3; 10 nucleotides match TRBD2. This CDR3 is 15 amino acids long. The J segment lost 4 bases and the V segment lost 8 bases, leaving 12 bases of the junction unmatched. The germline V gene has CDR1 SQVTM and CDR2 ANQGSEA. The CDR3 spells CSHRSGRALADTQYF. The CDR3 nucleotides read TGCAGCCATAGGAGCGGGAGGGCTCTCGCAGATACGCAGTATTTT.

This clone was detected only once. This rearrangement joins TRBV28 to TRBJ1-5, with TRBD1 as a possible D gene (6 bases). The germline gives CDR1 MDHEN, CDR2 SYDVKM. The V gene lost 11 bases and the J gene lost 3 bases, with 20 bases spanning the gap. CDR3 length equals 15 residues. CDR3: CAPHRGAEVNQPQHF. CDR3 bases: TGTGCCCCGCACCGGGGGGCGGAAGTCAATCAGCCCCAGCATTTT.

The V gene is TRBV27, the J gene TRBJ2-3; D unclear. Germline loops: CDR1 MNHEY, CDR2 SMNVEV (reference sequence). The V gene lost 4 bases and the J gene lost 2 bases, with 16 bases spanning the gap. CDR3 length: 16 amino acids. The CDR3 sequence: CASSYRSLGTTDTQYF. The CDR3 DNA reads as TGTGCCAGCAGTTATCGATCGCTTGGCACCACAGATACGCAGTATTTT.